The 18 T cell receptor beta chains in this list originate from one sample, sequenced in a study of blood T cell repertoires in COVID-19. Sequencing was performed with immunoSEQ multiplex PCR; in TCRdb, only in-frame clones are kept and a portion is missing. The sample has about 270,000 clones, about nine tenths seen once. Sequenced sample: PBMCs or T cells enriched from blood (not recorded which). These receptors came from a woman aged 25 to 39 with acute COVID-19.

The V call is TRBV7-6, the J call TRBJ2-5; perhaps TRBD2 as D (6 bases). The V and J ends lost 4 bases and 0 bases respectively, with 15 bases between them. This CDR3 spans 16 amino acids. In germline, CDR1 is SGHVS, CDR2 FNYEAQ. The CDR3 DNA sequence: TGTGCCAGCAGCTACGGGACTCGCAGGTACCAAGAGACCCAGTACTTC. This codes for CASSYGTRRYQETQYF.

The chain carries TRBV7-9 and TRBJ1-1; 8 bases agree with TRBD1. Trimming removed 5 bases from V and 5 bases from J; junction bases left unmatched: 4. The germline gives CDR1 SEHNR, CDR2 FQNEAQ (reference sequence). The CDR3 is 13 residues long. The CDR3 nucleotides are TGTGCCAGCAGCCAGGGGGCGGGGACTGAAGCTTTCTTT. It yields the protein CASSQGAGTEAFF.

The chain joins TRBV10-3 to TRBJ1-2; the match to TRBD1 covers 9 bases. The germline CDR1 and CDR2 sequences are ENHRY and SYGVKD. The CDR3 is 15 residues long. The V gene end was trimmed by 3 bases and the J gene end by 6 bases; junction bases not matched to a gene: 8. CDR3 loop: CAISDDRGGVNGYTF. The CDR3 DNA reads TGTGCCATCAGTGACGACAGGGGGGGAGTAAATGGCTACACCTTC.

The V call is TRBV6-1, the J call TRBJ2-7, with TRBD2 matching over 7 bases. Germline loops: CDR1 MNHNS, CDR2 SASEGT. After removal of 1 base from V and 4 bases from J, the junction contained 10 bases not matched to a gene. The CDR3 has 16 residues. CDR3: CASSEVSSGGLYEQYF. The CDR3 region has the DNA TGTGCCAGCAGTGAAGTTTCTAGCGGTGGATTGTACGAGCAGTACTTC.

The DNA of the CDR3 is TGTGCCAGCAGCTTGGTGTCAGGGGGTTCACCCCTCCACTTT. Protein sequence: CASSLVSGGSPLHF. This rearrangement joins TRBV5-4 to TRBJ1-6, with 7 bases lining up with TRBD1. The germline CDR1 and CDR2 sequences are SGHNT and YYREEE (reference sequence). The CDR3 covers 14 residues. Trimming removed 0 bases from V and 9 bases from J; junction bases left unmatched: 3. Together with reference TRBV5-4 and TRBJ1-6, the CDR3 gives the full variable domain: ETGVTQSPTHLIKTRGQQVTLRCSSQSGHNTVSWYQQALGQGPQFIFQYYREEENGRGNFPPRFSGLQFPNYSSELNVNALELDDSALYLCASSLVSGGSPLHFGNGTRLTVT.

This clone showed up just a few times. This chain uses TRBV30 with TRBJ1-5; maybe TRBD1 (5 bases). The CDR3 consists of 15 residues. V was shortened by 2 bases and J by 2 bases, with 13 bases between the two germline ends. CDR1 and CDR2 (germline): GTSNPN, SVGIG (reference sequence). This CDR3 reads CAWSLGGTGNQPQHF. CDR3 nucleotide sequence: TGTGCCTGGAGTCTGGGAGGGACTGGCAATCAGCCCCAGCATTTT. Looking up the rest from reference TRBV30 and TRBJ1-5 gives the full variable domain: SQTIHQWPATLVQPVGSPLSLECTVEGTSNPNLYWYRQAAGRGLQLLFYSVGIGQISSEVPQNLSASRPQDRQFILSSKKLLLSDSGFYLCAWSLGGTGNQPQHFGDGTRLSIL.

The rearrangement links TRBV27 to TRBJ2-1, with 13 bases aligning to TRBD2. The CDR3 spans 13 residues. V shed 8 bases, J shed 9 bases, and the junction held 4 bases outside the gene matches. The germline V gene encodes CDR1 MNHEY and CDR2 SMNVEV (reference sequence). The DNA for the CDR3 is TGTGCCAGCCGGACTAGCGGGAGTTTTGAGCAGTTCTTC. Its translation: CASRTSGSFEQFF.

The V call is TRBV7-2, the J call TRBJ2-7, with TRBD1 identical over 8 bases. J was trimmed by 2 bases and V by 5 bases; bases with no gene match: 14. The CDR3 runs to 17 residues. The V gene's germline CDR1 is SGHTA and CDR2 FQGNSA. Here the CDR3 DNA reads TGTGCCAGCAGCCCCGATCTCCGATGGACAGGGACCTACGAGCAGTACTTC. Residues: CASSPDLRWTGTYEQYF.

This clone was observed a single time. V usage is TRBV2 and J usage is TRBJ2-7; D perhaps matches TRBD1 (6 bases). The CDR3 extends over 15 amino acids. CDR1 SNHLY and CDR2 FYNNEI come from the germline V gene. Trimming pared 6 bases from V and 2 bases from J, leaving 17 bases between. The CDR3 sequence is CASRDSQGNTYEQYF. CDR3 DNA: TGTGCCAGCAGGGATTCACAGGGAAATACCTACGAGCAGTACTTC.

This clone has just one count. The V gene is TRBV9, the J gene TRBJ1-6; D ambiguous. Germline assignment: CDR1 SGDLS and CDR2 YYNGEE. The CDR3 contains 18 residues. Trimming removed 4 bases at V and 0 bases at J, with 17 bases between. The CDR3 spells CASSPRTTHSSYNSPLHF. CDR3 bases: TGTGCCAGCAGCCCTAGAACCACTCATAGCTCCTATAATTCACCCCTCCACTTT. Full variable domain (missing parts from reference TRBV9 and TRBJ1-6): DSGVTQTPKHLITATGQRVTLRCSPRSGDLSVYWYQQSLDQGLQFLIQYYNGEERAKGNILERFSAQQFPDLHSELNLSSLELGDSALYFCASSPRTTHSSYNSPLHFGNGTRLTVT.

The rearrangement links TRBV4-1 to TRBJ2-7; 9 bases align to TRBD1. The trim removed 3 bases at V and 2 bases at J, leaving 5 bases unmatched. This CDR3 has 15 residues. Germline values: CDR1 MGHRA, CDR2 YSYEKL. The DNA of the CDR3 is TGCGCCAGCAGCCACGCCGGGACAGGGCCCTACGAGCAGTACTTC. It is translated as CASSHAGTGPYEQYF.

The chain uses TRBV5-1 and TRBJ2-3; 7 bases align to TRBD2. J was trimmed by 0 bases and V by 9 bases; bases with no gene match: 4. Germline CDR1 SGHRS, CDR2 YFSETQ. This CDR3 comprises 13 residues. The CDR3 region is CANWEGSTDTQYF. CDR3 nucleotides: TGCGCCAATTGGGAGGGCAGCACAGATACGCAGTATTTT.

This clone appeared once. This rearrangement joins TRBV28 to TRBJ2-3; D not resolved. Germline CDR1 reads MDHEN; CDR2 reads SYDVKM. The CDR3 spans 14 residues. V lost 3 bases to trimming and J lost 1 base, with 8 bases between them. In DNA form, the CDR3 reads TGTGCCAGCAGTTTTGAGGCGGGCACAGATACGCAGTATTTT. Translation: CASSFEAGTDTQYF.

This clone appeared once. The chain carries TRBV29-1 and TRBJ1-6; 7 nucleotides line up with TRBD1. The germline gives CDR1 SQVTM, CDR2 ANQGSEA. The trim removed 4 bases at V and 7 bases at J, leaving 7 bases unmatched. This CDR3 is 14 amino acids long. CDR3 coding DNA: TGCAGCGTTGCCATCGGGACAGTAAATTCACCCCTCCACTTT. As protein: CSVAIGTVNSPLHF.

The rearrangement uses TRBV4-3 and TRBJ1-4; D possibly corresponds to TRBD1 (6 bases). The CDR3 is 15 residues long. Germline assignment: CDR1 LGHNA and CDR2 YSLEER. V lost 5 bases and J lost 10, with 20 bases in between. The CDR3 loop is CASSTTGGPQGKLFF. The DNA for the CDR3 is TGCGCCAGCAGCACTACCGGGGGGCCACAGGGAAAACTGTTTTTT.

The J gene is TRBJ1-1, the V gene TRBV19; 7 positions agree with TRBD1. The CDR3 has 14 amino acids. From germline, CDR1 is LNHDA and CDR2 SQIVND (reference sequence). J gave up 0 bases and V 6 bases, and 4 bases lay outside the gene matches. DNA of the CDR3: TGTGCCAGTAGCCAGACAGGGATGAACACTGAAGCTTTCTTT. Its protein is CASSQTGMNTEAFF.

This chain uses TRBV19 with TRBJ1-5, with TRBD1 matching 7 bases. CDR3 length: 15 residues. Losses at the gene ends were 4 bases for V and 2 bases for J; bases not matched to a gene: 5. Germline CDR1 is LNHDA and CDR2 is SQIVND (reference sequence). This CDR3 is CASSRDRVRNQPQHF. The CDR3 nucleotides are TGTGCCAGTAGTAGAGACAGGGTTCGCAATCAGCCCCAGCATTTT.

This clone has just one count. Other DNA sequences from this sample encode an identical CDR3 as well. The rearrangement links TRBV7-9 to TRBJ2-1; 10 bases fit TRBD2. CDR3 size: 15 residues. V lost 5 bases, J lost 3 bases, and 4 bases stayed unmatched. CDR1 SEHNR and CDR2 FQNEAQ come from the germline V gene (reference sequence). This CDR3 is CASSPGLADYNEQFF. CDR3 sequence (DNA): TGTGCCAGCAGCCCCGGACTAGCGGACTACAATGAGCAGTTCTTC.